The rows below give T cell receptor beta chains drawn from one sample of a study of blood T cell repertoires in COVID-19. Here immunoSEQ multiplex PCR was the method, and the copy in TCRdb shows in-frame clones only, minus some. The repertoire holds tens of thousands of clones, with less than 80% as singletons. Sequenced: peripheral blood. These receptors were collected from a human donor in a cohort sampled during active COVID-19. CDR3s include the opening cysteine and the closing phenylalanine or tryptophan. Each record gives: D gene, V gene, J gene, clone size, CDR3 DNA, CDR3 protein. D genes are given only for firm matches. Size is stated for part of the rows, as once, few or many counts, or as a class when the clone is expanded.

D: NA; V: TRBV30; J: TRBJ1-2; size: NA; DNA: TGTGCCTGGAGCCTAGGAGGGTACAATGGCTACACCTTC; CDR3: CAWSLGGYNGYTF
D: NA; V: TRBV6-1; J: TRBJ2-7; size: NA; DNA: TGTGCCAGCAGTGAAGGTCAGGGTTGGTACGAGCAGTACTTC; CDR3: CASSEGQGWYEQYF
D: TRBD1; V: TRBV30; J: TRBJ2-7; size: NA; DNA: TGTGCCTGGAAGGCGGGACAGGGGGCCCGGGAGCAGTACTTC; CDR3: CAWKAGQGAREQYF
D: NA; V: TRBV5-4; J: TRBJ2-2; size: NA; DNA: TGTGCCAGCAGCTTGAGAGGGAACACCGGGGAGCTGTTTTTT; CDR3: CASSLRGNTGELFF
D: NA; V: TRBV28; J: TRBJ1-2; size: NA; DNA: TGTGCCAGCAGTTCACTAAACTATGGCTACACCTTC; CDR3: CASSSLNYGYTF
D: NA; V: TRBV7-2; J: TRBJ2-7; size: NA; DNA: TGTGCCAGCAGCCAGCGGCCGGGTAGAGCCTACGAGCAGTACTTC; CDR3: CASSQRPGRAYEQYF
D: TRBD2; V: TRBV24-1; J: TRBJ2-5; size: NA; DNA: TGTGCCACCAGTGATTTCCCCCCTGGCTCGGGAGGGCCTCGGGAGGAGACCCAGTACTTC; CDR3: CATSDFPPGSGGPREETQYF
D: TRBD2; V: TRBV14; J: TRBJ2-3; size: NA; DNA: TGTGCCAGCAGCCCCCAAATAGCGGGTTCTAGCACAGATACGCAGTATTTT; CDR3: CASSPQIAGSSTDTQYF
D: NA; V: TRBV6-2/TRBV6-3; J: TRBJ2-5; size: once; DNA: TGTGCCAGCAGTTACCTAGGGGTCGAGACCCAGTACTTC; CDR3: CASSYLGVETQYF
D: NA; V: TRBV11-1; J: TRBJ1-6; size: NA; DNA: TGTGCCAGCAGCTTAAAGGCGCGGGGTTCACCCCTCCACTTT; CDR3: CASSLKARGSPLHF
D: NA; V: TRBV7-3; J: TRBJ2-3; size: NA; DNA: TGTGCCAGCAGCCCAGAACCGGGGGCAGATACGCAGTATTTT; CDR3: CASSPEPGADTQYF
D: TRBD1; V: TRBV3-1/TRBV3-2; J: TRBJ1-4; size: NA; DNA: TGTGCCAGCAGCCAGTCGATCGGGACAGGTAATGAAAAACTGTTTTTT; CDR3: CASSQSIGTGNEKLFF
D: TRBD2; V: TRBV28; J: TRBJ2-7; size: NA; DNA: TGTGCCAGCCGATATTCTAGCGGCCGGTCCTACGAGCAGTACTTC; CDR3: CASRYSSGRSYEQYF
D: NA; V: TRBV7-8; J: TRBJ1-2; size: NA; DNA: TGTGCCAGCAGCTTCTCTAACTATGGCTACACCTTC; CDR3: CASSFSNYGYTF
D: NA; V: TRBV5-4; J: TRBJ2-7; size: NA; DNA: TGTGCCAGCAGCCGCCGCGTAGACTACGAGCAGTACTTC; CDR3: CASSRRVDYEQYF